Listed below are T cell receptor beta chains from one sample, sequenced in a study of shared clonotypes between healthy human individuals. Only in-frame clones appear in the TCRdb table, and some are missing; sequencing was by immunoSEQ multiplex PCR. Here the sample spans roughly 2,500,000 clones, under 95% being singletons. The sequenced sample was naive CD4+ T cells from PBMCs. The receptors come from a man aged 18 to 30 in good health. Some clones in this sample may be carry-over from other donors' samples. Each CDR3 is given with its conserved first and last residue. The D gene is left open where the match is weak. Size tells how often a clone was seen (once, few, many) or the class of an expanded clone, and some rows leave it out.

TRBV28,TRBJ2-7,-,15,TRBD1,TGTGCCAGCAGTTCCGACAGGGGCGTATCCAACGAGCAGTACTTC,CASSSDRGVSNEQYF
TRBV7-2,TRBJ2-3,-,12,-,TGTGCCAGCAGCGTCAACAGGGTACCGCAGTATTTT,CASSVNRVPQYF
TRBV18,TRBJ2-7,-,13,-,TGTGCCAGCTCACCAAACGGCCACAACGAGCAGTACTTC,CASSPNGHNEQYF
TRBV7-2,TRBJ2-1,-,15,TRBD2,TGTGCCAGCAGACTAGCGGGAAGCTCCTACAATGAGCAGTTCTTC,CASRLAGSSYNEQFF
TRBV6-1,TRBJ2-4,-,16,-,TGTGCCAGCAGTGAAGCGCTGGGGGGGGGCCAAAACATTCAGTACTTC,CASSEALGGGQNIQYF
TRBV5-1,TRBJ2-7,-,14,-,TGCGCCAGCAGCCCAGTGACAGTGACCTACGAGCAGTACTTC,CASSPVTVTYEQYF
TRBV19,TRBJ2-1,-,14,-,TGTGCCAGTAGTCCCGGGGACTCTCGGGGTGAGCAGTTCTTC,CASSPGDSRGEQFF
TRBV15,TRBJ1-5,once,15,-,TGTGCCACCAGCCGCCCCAACCTGGGGAATCAGCCCCAGCATTTT,CATSRPNLGNQPQHF
TRBV7-3,TRBJ2-1,-,13,-,TGTGCCAGCAGCATGGCAACTAGTCATGAGCAGTTCTTC,CASSMATSHEQFF
TRBV30,TRBJ1-5,-,14,TRBD1,TGTGCCTGGAGTGGTGGGACAGGCAATCAGCCCCAGCATTTT,CAWSGGTGNQPQHF
TRBV5-6,TRBJ1-2,once,15,-,TGTGCCAGCAGCTTGTATGGAGGGGGGTACTATGGCTACACCTTC,CASSLYGGGYYGYTF
TRBV7-2,TRBJ2-2,-,16,TRBD2,TGTGCCAGCAGCCCGACTAGCGGGAGGGTGACCGGGGAGCTGTTTTTT,CASSPTSGRVTGELFF
TRBV4-2,TRBJ2-1,-,14,-,TGTGCCAGCAGCCAAGATTCGACAGCCAATGAGCAGTTCTTC,CASSQDSTANEQFF
TRBV30,TRBJ1-5,few,13,-,TGTGCCTGGAGTGTAGGCGGTTCTCAGCCCCAGCATTTT,CAWSVGGSQPQHF
TRBV9,TRBJ2-5,-,15,TRBD2,TGTGCCAGCAGCCCAGCTAGCGGGAGCTGGGAGACCCAGTACTTC,CASSPASGSWETQYF
TRBV28,TRBJ2-7,-,18,-,TGTGCCAGCAGTTTTAGATTAAGTGGAGAGGGATTAAACTACGAGCAGTACTTC,CASSFRLSGEGLNYEQYF
TRBV2,TRBJ1-1,-,13,-,TGTGCCAGCAGTTGGGACCCGAACACTGAAGCTTTCTTT,CASSWDPNTEAFF
TRBV6-5,TRBJ2-7,-,16,TRBD2,TGTGCCAGCAGTTACCAGAGCGGGAGGGGGGCCTACGAGCAGTACTTC,CASSYQSGRGAYEQYF
TRBV7-2,TRBJ2-7,-,12,-,TGTGCCAGCAGCCTTCGGGCGGGCGAGCAGTACTTC,CASSLRAGEQYF
TRBV6-1,TRBJ2-7,-,13,TRBD1,TGTGCCAGCAGAAAACAGGGGATTGACGAGCAGTACTTC,CASRKQGIDEQYF
TRBV15,TRBJ2-4,-,18,-,TGTGCCACCAGCAGAGATAGGGGTCGCCCCCCCCTACGTCTGGACCCGTACTTC,CATSRDRGRPPLRLDPYF
TRBV5-1,TRBJ2-2,-,16,-,TGCGCCAGCAGCTTGCGCTCAGGCGTGGGGACCGGGGAGCTGTTTTTT,CASSLRSGVGTGELFF
TRBV30,TRBJ1-3,once,14,-,TGTGCCTGGAGCCAGGGTGGGTATGGAAACACCATATATTTT,CAWSQGGYGNTIYF
TRBV10-2,TRBJ2-2,once,14,-,TGCGCCAGCATTGGACCGACGAACACCGGGGAGCTGTTTTTT,CASIGPTNTGELFF
TRBV27,TRBJ1-1,-,14,TRBD1,TGTGCCAGCAGTGCGGACAGGGTGAACACTGAAGCTTTCTTT,CASSADRVNTEAFF
TRBV18,TRBJ1-3,-,15,-,TGTGCCAGCTCACGGGAGCCGGTCTCTGGAAACACCATATATTTT,CASSREPVSGNTIYF
TRBV4-3,TRBJ2-7,-,15,TRBD2,TGCGCCAGCAGCCAAGATGTTAGGTGGGGGGGCGAGCAGTACTTC,CASSQDVRWGGEQYF
TRBV11-3,TRBJ1-1,-,13,-,TGTGCCAGCAGCTTAACTTTCCTCACTGAAGCTTTCTTT,CASSLTFLTEAFF
TRBV6-5,TRBJ2-5,-,14,TRBD1,TGTGCCAGCAGCCGCAACAGGGGGCGTGAGACCCAGTACTTC,CASSRNRGRETQYF
TRBV6-5,TRBJ2-2,-,13,TRBD1,TGTGCCAGCAGTAGGACAGGAACCGGGGAGCTGTTTTTT,CASSRTGTGELFF
TRBV19,TRBJ2-5,-,16,TRBD1,TGTGCCAGTAACCCAGGGGGCGCAAAGGGACAAGAGACCCAGTACTTC,CASNPGGAKGQETQYF
TRBV2,TRBJ1-4,-,14,-,TGTGCCAGCAGGACCCCCCGGGGTAATGAAAAACTGTTTTTT,CASRTPRGNEKLFF
TRBV28,TRBJ2-5,-,14,TRBD2,TGTGCCAGCAGTTTTGGGGGGGAGCAAGAGACCCAGTACTTC,CASSFGGEQETQYF
TRBV19,TRBJ2-3,-,17,-,TGTGCCAGTAGTCCAACGGACTGGTTCGGGGCCACAGATACGCAGTATTTT,CASSPTDWFGATDTQYF
TRBV30,TRBJ2-3,-,15,TRBD2,TGTGCCTGGAGTGTACTAGCGAGGGCGGGGGATACGCAGTATTTT,CAWSVLARAGDTQYF
TRBV13,TRBJ1-2,once,15,-,TGTGCCAGCAGCTTAACCACAGCCCCTAACTATGGCTACACCTTC,CASSLTTAPNYGYTF
TRBV18,TRBJ2-3,-,15,TRBD1,TGTGCCAGCTCAACCCGGACAGGGAACACAGATACGCAGTATTTT,CASSTRTGNTDTQYF
TRBV27,TRBJ1-2,-,14,TRBD1,TGTGCCAGCAGTTTACAAGGCAGGGGGGCTGGCTACACCTTC,CASSLQGRGAGYTF
TRBV19,TRBJ1-4,-,14,-,TGTGCCAGTAGTACACAGGGTTCTAATGAAAAACTGTTTTTT,CASSTQGSNEKLFF
TRBV7-9,TRBJ2-3,-,18,TRBD2,TGTGCCAGCAGCCCACCGGGACTAGCTCGCATTGGGTCAGATACGCAGTATTTT,CASSPPGLARIGSDTQYF
TRBV5-1,TRBJ2-7,-,15,TRBD2,TGCGCCAGCGCATTCCTCAGCGGGAGCCCCAACGAGCAGTACTTC,CASAFLSGSPNEQYF
TRBV11-2,TRBJ2-3,-,16,-,TGTGCCAGCAGCTTAGTGTTGGGGACTAGCACAGATACGCAGTATTTT,CASSLVLGTSTDTQYF
TRBV5-1,TRBJ1-4,-,15,-,TGCGCCAGCAGCTCCGGGAGACAGAGGAATGAAAAACTGTTTTTT,CASSSGRQRNEKLFF
TRBV29-1,TRBJ2-3,-,11,-,TGCAGCGTGAATAGACGGGATACGCAGTATTTT,CSVNRRDTQYF